This T cell receptor beta chain emerged from a study of T cells in Graves' hyperthyroidism and ophthalmopathy. Amplified regions were TCR beta CDR3 sequences from RNA transcripts. With the HTBI primer set, the TCR CDR3 went through a first round of RT-PCR. TCRdb reprocessed the multiplex PCR reads with MiXCR, giving one entry per CDR3 protein. The data hold 610,000 or so distinct CDR3 sequences, with about 45% observed a single time. This clonotype was detected many times. V was clipped by 7 bases and J by 2 bases, with 15 bases between them. The CDR3 covers 14 residues. Per the germline V gene, CDR1 is SNHLY and CDR2 is FYNNEI. Hyperthyroidism of Graves' type that showed no ophthalmopathy progression within 18 months was stable. It was uncontrolled infection, other autoimmune disease, pregnancy or lactation that excluded patients. Diagnostic decisions used clinical symptoms, serum thyroxine and TRAb, thyroid ultrasound and orbital computed tomography.

This clonotype was obtained from a woman under 30 with Graves' hyperthyroidism. The chain uses TRBV2 and TRBJ2-7; tentative D call: TRBD2 (6 bases). The sequencing sample was made of peripheral blood or thyroid tissue (not recorded which). CDR3: CASIPRDSTYEQYF. In nucleotides, the CDR3 is TGTGCCAGCATCCCGCGGGACTCTACCTACGAGCAGTACTTC.